This TCR beta chain originates from a study of control samples from healthy donors and cancer patients. Per the germline V gene, CDR1 is MGHRA and CDR2 is YSYEKL. The V segment lost 5 bases and the J segment 5 bases; nucleotides outside the gene matches: 8. This CDR3 region has 15 residues. The assay was immunoSEQ multiplex PCR, and TCRdb's table has in-frame clones only and misses some. The data hold over 65,000 clones, with roughly nine tenths observed a single time. Sequenced: PBMCs. The clonotype originates from a woman aged 45-65 years with colorectal cancer. The genes are TRBV4-1 and TRBJ2-5; TRBD2 matches 10 bases. Written as DNA, the CDR3 is TGCGCCAGCAGCTACGGACTAGCGGCCCGGGAGACCCAGTACTTC. The encoded protein is CASSYGLAARETQYF.